This T cell receptor (beta chain) comes out of a study of T cell changes during pregnancy in multiple sclerosis. This CDR3 spans 15 amino acids. J lost 0 bases, V lost 5 bases, and 3 bases had no gene match. Germline assignment: CDR1 LGHNA and CDR2 YSLEER. Some clones are missing from TCRdb's copy, which holds only in-frame ones; the method was immunoSEQ multiplex PCR. Among over 50,000 clones listed, 90% to 95% were seen once. The source material was peripheral blood, sampled in the third trimester of pregnancy. This receptor was taken from a female donor in good health, enrolled as a control in a pregnancy study. The chain links TRBV4-3 to TRBJ1-4; 7 bases map to TRBD1. The CDR3 sequence is CASSTGDATNEKLFF. Written as DNA, the CDR3 is TGCGCCAGCAGCACAGGGGACGCAACTAATGAAAAACTGTTTTTT.